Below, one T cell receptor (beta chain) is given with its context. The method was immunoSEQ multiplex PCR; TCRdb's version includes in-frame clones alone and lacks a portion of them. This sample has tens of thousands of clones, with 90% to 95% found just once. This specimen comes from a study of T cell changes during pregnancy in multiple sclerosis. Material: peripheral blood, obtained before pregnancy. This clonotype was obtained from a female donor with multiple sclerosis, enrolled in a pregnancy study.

Here the CDR3 DNA reads TGTGCCAGCATAGTAAGCGCGGGGCCGAACAATGAGCAGTTCTTC. This encodes CASIVSAGPNNEQFF. The rearrangement joins TRBV6-5 to TRBJ2-1; weak D call: TRBD2 (6 bases). Germline V gives CDR1 MNHEY, CDR2 SVGAGI. The V end lost 7 bases, the J end lost 5 bases, and 18 bases lay between the germline ends. The CDR3 is made up of 15 amino acids.